This TCR beta chain is drawn from a study of blood T cell repertoires in COVID-19. The wider study: Nucleic acid was either cDNA or gDNA, and it came from T cells, B-cell-depleted T cells, or PBMCs.

Trimming removed 4 bases at V and 0 bases at J, with 15 bases between. The CDR3 spans 16 residues. The germline gives CDR1 LNHDA, CDR2 SQIVND (reference sequence). The participants were between about 18 and 95 years old and came from some 23 US areas. Per the original methods: Estimated nucleated cell counts came from reference gene primer amplification. TCRdb keeps only in-frame clones here, not all; method: immunoSEQ multiplex PCR. That table supplies the V and J calls and clone size; D and trimming were determined from the DNA. This table has under 300,000 clones, 80% to 90% appearing once. The source material was PBMCs or T cells enriched from blood (not recorded which). J is TRBJ1-1 and V is TRBV19, with no clear D. The sequence was obtained from a woman aged 50 to 60 who had recovered from COVID-19. CDR3 DNA: TGTGCCAGTAGTAATAACATACAGATTATGAACACTGAAGCTTTCTTT. As protein: CASSNNIQIMNTEAFF.